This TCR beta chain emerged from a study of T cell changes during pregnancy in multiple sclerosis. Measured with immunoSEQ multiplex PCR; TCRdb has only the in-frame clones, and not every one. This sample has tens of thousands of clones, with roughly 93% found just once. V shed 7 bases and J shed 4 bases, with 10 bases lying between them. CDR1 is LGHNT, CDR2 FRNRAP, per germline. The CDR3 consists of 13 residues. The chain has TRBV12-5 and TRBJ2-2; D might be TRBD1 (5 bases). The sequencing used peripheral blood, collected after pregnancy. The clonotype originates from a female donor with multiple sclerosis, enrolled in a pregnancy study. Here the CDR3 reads CASASGPTGELFF. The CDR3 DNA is TGTGCTAGTGCTTCAGGGCCCACCGGGGAGCTGTTTTTT.